This T cell receptor (beta chain) was sequenced for a study of blood T cell repertoires in COVID-19. Study-level information: Sources were T cells, B-cell-depleted T cells, or PBMCs; the material itself was cDNA or gDNA.

CDR1 and CDR2 from the germline V gene are WNHNN and SYGVQD (reference sequence). The CDR3 is 15 amino acids. V gave up 0 bases and J gave up 0 bases, with 6 bases separating them. This table comes from immunoSEQ multiplex PCR, and its TCRdb copy is limited to in-frame clones, with some not included. The sample yields roughly 200,000 clones, approximately 88% seen once. V gene TRBV10-1 combines with J gene TRBJ2-4; no reliable D call. The sample was peripheral blood. This receptor was taken from a woman aged 40 to 50 with COVID-19, enrolled during active disease. In DNA form, the CDR3 reads TGCGCCAGCAGTGAGTCGAGTGGAGCCAAAAACATTCAGTACTTC. Its translation is CASSESSGAKNIQYF.